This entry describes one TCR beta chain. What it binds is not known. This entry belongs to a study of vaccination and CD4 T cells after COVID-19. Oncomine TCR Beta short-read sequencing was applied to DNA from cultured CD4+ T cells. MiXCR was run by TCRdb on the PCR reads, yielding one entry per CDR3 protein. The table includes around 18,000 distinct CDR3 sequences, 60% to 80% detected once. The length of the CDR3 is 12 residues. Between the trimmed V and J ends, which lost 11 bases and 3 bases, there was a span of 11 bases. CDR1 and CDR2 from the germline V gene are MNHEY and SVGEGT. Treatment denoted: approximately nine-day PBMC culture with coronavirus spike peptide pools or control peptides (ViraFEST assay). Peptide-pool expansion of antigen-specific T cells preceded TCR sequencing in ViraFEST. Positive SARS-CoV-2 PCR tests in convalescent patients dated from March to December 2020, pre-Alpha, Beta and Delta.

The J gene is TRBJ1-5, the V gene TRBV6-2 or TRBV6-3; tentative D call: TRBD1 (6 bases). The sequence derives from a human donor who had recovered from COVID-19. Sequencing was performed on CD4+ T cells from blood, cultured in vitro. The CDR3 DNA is TGTGCCGGCGGACAGCCCAATCAGCCCCAGCATTTT. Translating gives CAGGQPNQPQHF.